Listed below are T cell receptor beta chains from one sample, sequenced in a study of prognosis after radiotherapy for stage I lung cancer. TCRdb independently ran MiXCR on the multiplex PCR reads; one entry per CDR3 protein. The profile shows 30,000 to 40,000 distinct CDR3 sequences, roughly 24% of them singletons. The sample was PBMCs, taken before or after stereotactic body radiation therapy (not recorded which). The origin of the receptors is a donor over 45 with non-small cell lung cancer. The CDR3 runs from the conserved cysteine through the conserved F or W. Fields, in order: J gene, V gene, D gene, clone size, CDR3 protein, CDR3 DNA. The D gene is left open where the match is weak. Only part of the rows carry a size: once, few, many, or a class if the clone is expanded.

TRBJ2-7,TRBV7-2,-,many,CASSLTQVPSYEQYF,TGTGCCAGCAGCCTGACCCAGGTTCCCTCCTACGAGCAGTACTTC
TRBJ2-7,TRBV12-3/TRBV12-4,-,many,CASSLGTGGPYEQYF,TGTGCCAGCAGTTTAGGGACAGGAGGGCCCTACGAGCAGTACTTC
TRBJ1-2,TRBV28,TRBD1,many,CASSQNRGQGAGAF,TGTGCCAGCAGCCAGAACCGGGGACAGGGCGCGGGGGCCTTC
TRBJ1-4,TRBV5-1,-,many,CASSLNLDEKLFF,TGCGCCAGCAGCTTAAATCTTGATGAAAAACTGTTTTTT
TRBJ1-2,TRBV7-9,TRBD1,few,CASSQSLGQGAYGYTF,TGTGCCAGCAGCCAGAGCTTAGGACAGGGCGCCTATGGCTACACCTTC
TRBJ1-1,TRBV12-3/TRBV12-4,-,many,CASSLDMSTEAFF,TGTGCCAGCAGCCTAGACATGAGTACTGAAGCTTTCTTT
TRBJ1-2,TRBV7-2,TRBD1,many,CASSVQGARNYGYTF,TGTGCCAGCAGCGTACAGGGGGCGCGGAACTATGGCTACACCTTC
TRBJ1-5,TRBV18,-,many,CASSMGTGNQPQHF,TGTGCCAGCTCAATGGGGACTGGCAATCAGCCCCAGCATTTT
TRBJ1-6,TRBV20-1,-,medium-sized,CSASRDNPNSPLHF,TGCAGTGCTTCGCGGGACAATCCTAATTCACCCCTCCACTTT
TRBJ1-5,TRBV4-2,-,-,CASSQAGANQPQHF,TGTGCCAGCAGCCAAGCCGGGGCCAATCAGCCCCAGCATTTT
TRBJ2-7,TRBV3-1,-,many,CASSPRSEVQYF,TGTGCCAGCAGCCCGCGTTCGGAGGTGCAGTACTTC
TRBJ2-3,TRBV25-1,-,many,CASRHPGDTQYF,TGTGCCAGCAGGCATCCAGGGGATACGCAGTATTTT
TRBJ2-3,TRBV29-1,-,few,CSVPGAISTDTQYF,TGCAGCGTGCCAGGGGCAATAAGCACAGATACGCAGTATTTT
TRBJ1-1,TRBV12-3/TRBV12-4,TRBD1,many,CASSLRTGGTEAFF,TGTGCCAGCAGTTTACGCACAGGGGGCACTGAAGCTTTCTTT
TRBJ2-3,TRBV20-1,TRBD2,many,CSARTSGTSGGQYF,TGCAGTGCGCGGACTAGCGGGACTTCAGGGGGGCAGTATTTT
TRBJ2-3,TRBV20-1,TRBD2,many,CSANPVGTSGRALVTDTQYF,TGCAGTGCCAATCCGGTTGGGACTAGCGGGAGGGCCCTGGTCACAGATACGCAGTATTTT
TRBJ2-7,TRBV6-1,TRBD1,many,CASGTGGSEQYF,TGTGCCAGTGGGACAGGGGGGTCCGAGCAGTACTTC
TRBJ2-3,TRBV27,TRBD1,many,CASTTRGQGSTDTQYF,TGTGCCAGCACCACAAGGGGACAGGGGAGCACAGATACGCAGTATTTT
TRBJ2-7,TRBV7-8,-,many,CASSLVTYEQYF,TGTGCCAGCAGCTTAGTTACCTACGAGCAGTACTTC
TRBJ2-1,TRBV5-4,TRBD1,-,CASSSGGQGYNEQFF,TGTGCCAGCAGCTCCGGGGGACAGGGGTACAATGAGCAGTTCTTC
TRBJ2-3,TRBV10-3,TRBD2,many,CAISWTSGDQDTQYF,TGTGCCATCAGCTGGACTAGCGGGGATCAAGATACGCAGTATTTT
TRBJ1-5,TRBV20-1,TRBD1,many,CSAPGQVNQPQHF,TGCAGTGCGCCAGGACAGGTCAATCAGCCCCAGCATTTT
TRBJ1-1,TRBV19,-,many,CASGRQENTEAFF,TGTGCCAGTGGGAGACAGGAGAACACTGAAGCTTTCTTT
TRBJ1-1,TRBV20-1,-,many,CSASPPGRSSEAFF,TGCAGTGCTAGCCCCCCGGGCAGAAGTTCTGAAGCTTTCTTT
TRBJ2-1,TRBV7-9,TRBD2,many,CASSRLAGGLGEQFF,TGTGCCAGCAGCAGACTAGCGGGAGGGCTCGGTGAGCAGTTCTTC
TRBJ2-7,TRBV6-2/TRBV6-3,-,many,CASRGEGSYEQYF,TGTGCCAGCAGGGGAGAGGGCTCCTACGAGCAGTACTTC
TRBJ2-2,TRBV19,-,few,CASKSTPTPGGELFF,TGTGCCAGTAAAAGCACACCCACGCCAGGGGGGGAGCTGTTTTTT
TRBJ2-3,TRBV5-1,TRBD2,-,CASSPGTSGVGPDTQYF,TGCGCCAGCAGCCCCGGGACTAGCGGGGTTGGGCCGGATACGCAGTATTTT
TRBJ2-7,TRBV18,-,many,CASSYRETYEQYF,TGTGCCAGCTCATACCGGGAAACCTACGAGCAGTACTTC
TRBJ1-4,TRBV19,-,many,CASSIGPGFAKLFF,TGTGCCAGTAGTATTGGTCCAGGGTTCGCAAAACTGTTTTTT
TRBJ1-3,TRBV5-6,-,many,CASSLIRSSGNTIYF,TGTGCCAGCAGCTTGATCCGGAGCTCTGGAAACACCATATATTTT
TRBJ2-7,TRBV5-5,-,many,CASSLEGSSIYEQYF,TGTGCCAGCAGCTTGGAGGGGTCGTCGATCTACGAGCAGTACTTC
TRBJ1-4,TRBV3-1,TRBD1,many,CASSRTQGAGEKLFF,TGTGCCAGCAGCCGAACACAGGGGGCTGGTGAAAAACTGTTTTTT
TRBJ1-3,TRBV6-1,-,many,CASRTGGSGNTIYF,TGTGCCAGCAGGACAGGCGGCTCTGGAAACACCATATATTTT
TRBJ1-2,TRBV4-1,-,many,CASSQGPGTIVNGYTF,TGCGCCAGCAGCCAAGGGCCAGGGACTATAGTGAATGGCTACACCTTC
TRBJ2-1,TRBV7-9,TRBD2,-,CASSSLRGGPGYNEQFF,TGTGCCAGCAGCTCCCTGCGGGGGGGGCCAGGGTACAATGAGCAGTTCTTC
TRBJ1-1,TRBV20-1,-,many,CSAPREALNTEAFF,TGCAGTGCCCCTCGGGAGGCGCTGAACACTGAAGCTTTCTTT
TRBJ2-1,TRBV5-8,TRBD1,many,CASSFGTGVYNEQFF,TGTGCCAGCAGCTTCGGGACAGGGGTGTACAATGAGCAGTTCTTC
TRBJ1-1,TRBV13,-,many,CASSLGLGGLGTEAFF,TGTGCCAGCAGCTTAGGTTTGGGGGGGCTGGGCACTGAAGCTTTCTTT
TRBJ2-2,TRBV6-1,-,many,CASSEAGVAGKKRELFF,TGTGCCAGCAGTGAAGCGGGAGTGGCAGGGAAAAAACGGGAGCTGTTTTTT
TRBJ1-1,TRBV19,-,once,CASSQGAGRAHTEAFF,TGTGCCAGTAGCCAGGGTGCAGGGAGGGCTCACACTGAAGCTTTCTTT
TRBJ2-5,TRBV5-1,TRBD2,many,CASSLFSDGTRSSTQYF,TGCGCCAGCAGCTTATTCTCGGATGGGACTAGATCGTCGACCCAGTACTTC
TRBJ1-4,TRBV27,-,many,CASSLGRANEKLFF,TGTGCCAGCAGTCTGGGGCGGGCTAATGAAAAACTGTTTTTT
TRBJ1-1,TRBV30,-,many,CAWSVQANTEAFF,TGTGCCTGGAGTGTACAAGCGAACACTGAAGCTTTCTTT
TRBJ2-3,TRBV4-1,TRBD1,many,CASSRGTGGIGTDTQYF,TGCGCCAGCAGCCGGGGGACAGGGGGAATCGGCACAGATACGCAGTATTTT
TRBJ1-1,TRBV7-9,-,many,CASSPEGGLNTEAFF,TGTGCCAGCAGCCCCGAGGGGGGATTGAACACTGAAGCTTTCTTT
TRBJ1-2,TRBV20-1,-,many,CSARVAGNYGYTF,TGCAGTGCTAGAGTTGCAGGGAACTATGGCTACACCTTC
TRBJ2-1,TRBV27,TRBD1,many,CASSAAGGSYNEQFF,TGTGCCAGCAGTGCTGCAGGGGGCTCGTACAATGAGCAGTTCTTC
TRBJ2-4,TRBV24-1,TRBD1,many,CATSDTGTGKNIQYF,TGTGCCACCAGTGATACCGGGACAGGCAAAAACATTCAGTACTTC
TRBJ2-7,TRBV15,TRBD1,many,CATSRMGTGNNEQYF,TGTGCCACCAGCAGAATGGGGACAGGGAACAACGAGCAGTACTTC
TRBJ1-1,TRBV11-2,-,many,CASSLVVEAAFF,TGTGCCAGCAGCTTAGTAGTGGAGGCAGCTTTCTTT
TRBJ1-6,TRBV4-2,-,many,CASSQDLRGVGSPLHF,TGTGCCAGCAGCCAAGATTTAAGAGGGGTGGGTTCACCCCTCCACTTT
TRBJ1-4,TRBV15,-,many,CATSRVGLTTTNEKLFF,TGTGCCACCAGCAGAGTTGGTTTAACGACAACTAATGAAAAACTGTTTTTT